These 30 T cell receptor beta chains were all obtained from the same sample, sequenced in a study of OX40 agonist ivuxolimab in advanced cancers. Produced via immunoSEQ multiplex PCR; TCRdb's table is partial and in-frame only. The repertoire holds some 50,000 clones, with approximately 84% as singletons. The sequenced sample was CD4+ or CD8+ T cells sorted from blood, obtained in a trial of the OX40 agonist ivuxolimab. The receptor source for this set is an adult with an advanced solid tumor such as melanoma, head and neck, liver or kidney cancer.

The chain joins TRBV19 to TRBJ2-2, with D maybe TRBD1 (5 bases). V was pared by 6 bases and J by 2 bases, with 10 bases between. The CDR3 has 14 residues. The germline gives CDR1 LNHDA, CDR2 SQIVND (reference sequence). CDR3 nucleotides: TGTGCCAGTAGCCCCGGACAAAACACCGGGGAGCTGTTTTTT. It specifies CASSPGQNTGELFF.

The rearrangement joins TRBV6-1 to TRBJ2-3; a possible D gene is TRBD1 (7 bases). The V gene's germline CDR1 is MNHNS and CDR2 SASEGT. This CDR3 has 13 residues. The V end was cut by 10 bases, the J end by 1 base, with 12 bases between. DNA of the CDR3: TGTGCCACCAGGGGGGCAGGCACAGATACGCAGTATTTT. Amino acids: CATRGAGTDTQYF.

The chain links TRBV30 to TRBJ2-5; 8 nucleotides match TRBD1. The CDR3 length is 14 residues. CDR1 and CDR2 (germline): GTSNPN, SVGIG (reference sequence). With 1 base clipped from V and 7 bases from J, the junction kept 8 bases outside the gene matches. The CDR3: CAWSGQGFPWTQYF. In nucleotides, the CDR3 is TGTGCCTGGAGTGGACAGGGGTTTCCCTGGACCCAGTACTTC. The entire variable domain, with the rest obtained from reference TRBV30 and TRBJ2-5, is as follows: SQTIHQWPATLVQPVGSPLSLECTVEGTSNPNLYWYRQAAGRGLQLLFYSVGIGQISSEVPQNLSASRPQDRQFILSSKKLLLSDSGFYLCAWSGQGFPWTQYFGPGTRLLVL.

This clone turned up a few times. The gene calls are TRBV6-5 and TRBJ2-1; no clear D. The V gene lost 0 bases and the J gene lost 8 bases, with 8 bases spanning the gap. Germline V gives CDR1 MNHEY, CDR2 SVGAGI. The CDR3 sequence is 13 residues long. CDR3 nucleotides: TGTGCCAGCAGTTACTCGAATGGCGATGAGCAGTTCTTC. Translating it yields CASSYSNGDEQFF.

The DNA of the CDR3 is TGTGCCAGCAGCTCGTACTACGAGCAGTACTTC. This sequence encodes CASSSYYEQYF. V is TRBV7-2 and J is TRBJ2-7; D gene unclear. V was trimmed by 4 bases and J by 3 bases, leaving 4 bases between them. The CDR3 length is 11 residues. Germline-derived CDR1 and CDR2 are SGHTA and FQGNSA.

This chain connects TRBV10-3 to TRBJ2-3; no reliable D call. The CDR3 has 11 amino acids. V gave up 10 bases and J gave up 4 bases, with 9 bases separating them. CDR1 is ENHRY and CDR2 is SYGVKD in the germline V gene. CDR3: CATRVADTQYF. The CDR3 bases are TGTGCCACACGGGTGGCAGATACGCAGTATTTT.

The chain is built from TRBV30 and TRBJ2-7; 7 bases align to TRBD1. Germline V lookup: CDR1 GTSNPN, CDR2 SVGIG (reference sequence). Unmatched junction bases numbered 2, after V lost 1 base and J lost 2 bases. The length of the CDR3 is 13 residues. The CDR3 DNA reads TGTGCCTGGAGTGGGGACAGCGCCTACGAGCAGTACTTC. As protein: CAWSGDSAYEQYF.

This clone came up many times. This chain connects TRBV4-2 to TRBJ2-7, with D uncertain. V was clipped by 5 bases and J by 4 bases, with 9 bases between them. Germline CDR1 and CDR2: LGHNA and YNFKEQ. CDR3 length equals 12 residues. This CDR3 is CASSLSSYEQYF. CDR3 nucleotides: TGTGCCAGCAGCTTGTCCTCGTACGAGCAGTACTTC.

This sequence joins TRBV7-2 and TRBJ2-1; 11 nucleotides line up with TRBD2. CDR1 is SGHTA and CDR2 is FQGNSA in the germline V gene. This CDR3 comprises 19 residues. V lost 3 bases, J lost 0 bases, and 10 bases stayed unmatched. The CDR3 loop is CASSLGTLTSGSSYNEQFF. For the CDR3, the DNA is TGTGCCAGCAGCTTGGGAACCCTCACTAGCGGGAGCTCCTACAATGAGCAGTTCTTC.

This chain joins TRBV6-4 and TRBJ2-1, with D maybe TRBD1 (5 bases). This CDR3 contains 13 residues. V was trimmed by 6 bases and J by 8 bases, leaving 14 bases between them. From germline, CDR1 is MRHNA and CDR2 SNTAGT. The CDR3 spells CASSNYQGYEQFF. The DNA for the CDR3 is TGTGCCAGCAGCAACTATCAGGGATATGAGCAGTTCTTC.

The chain couples TRBV9 to TRBJ2-1; no clear D gene. This CDR3 is built from 15 residues. Trimming stripped 1 base from V and 0 bases from J, with 8 bases between. CDR1 and CDR2 from the germline V gene are SGDLS and YYNGEE. CDR3 amino acids: CASSVRTTSYNEQFF. The CDR3 nucleotides read TGTGCCAGCAGCGTAAGGACCACCTCCTACAATGAGCAGTTCTTC.

The chain employs TRBV10-3 and TRBJ2-5; 8 nucleotides agree with TRBD2. The DNA end is more similar to TRBJ2-7, so the J call may be wrong. This CDR3 is built from 13 residues. CDR1 and CDR2 (germline): ENHRY, SYGVKD. The chain's CDR3 is CAISELAEDEQYF. The CDR3 region has the DNA TGTGCCATCAGTGAACTAGCGGAGGACGAGCAGTACTTC.

The chain employs TRBV6-6 and TRBJ2-2; the match to TRBD2 covers 14 bases. Germline V CDR1 and CDR2: MNHNY, SVGAGI (reference sequence). The CDR3 length is 16 residues. V gave up 4 bases and J gave up 7 bases; unmatched junction bases: 5. CDR3 nucleotides: TGTGCCAGCAGTTCTGGGACTAGCGGGAGTGGCGGGGAGCTGTTTTTT. Its translation: CASSSGTSGSGGELFF.

The V and J genes are TRBV9 and TRBJ2-1; 11 bases map to TRBD2. From germline, CDR1 is SGDLS and CDR2 YYNGEE. Germline trimming cut 4 bases from V and 7 bases from J; bases unmatched to any gene: 10. The CDR3 is 16 amino acids. For the CDR3, the DNA is TGTGCCAGCAGCACCCGACTAGCGGGATTCGGGAATGAGCAGTTCTTC. Encoded protein: CASSTRLAGFGNEQFF.

The chain has TRBV28 and TRBJ2-3; D gene uncertain. The V gene's germline CDR1 is MDHEN and CDR2 SYDVKM. This CDR3 has 13 residues. Trimming cost V 3 bases and J 0 bases, with 4 bases left between them. The CDR3 sequence: CASSLPSTDTQYF. The CDR3 DNA follows: TGTGCCAGCAGTTTGCCAAGCACAGATACGCAGTATTTT.

The J gene is TRBJ2-1, the V gene TRBV6-4; 14 nucleotides agree with TRBD2. The length of the CDR3 is 16 residues. The V gene's germline CDR1 is MRHNA and CDR2 SNTAGT. V shed 4 bases, J shed 7 bases, and the junction held 6 bases outside the gene matches. The CDR3 DNA reads TGTGCCAGCAGTGGCCCGGGACTAGCGGGAGTAAATGAGCAGTTCTTC. Amino acid sequence: CASSGPGLAGVNEQFF.

The J gene is TRBJ1-1, the V gene TRBV6-5; 8 positions agree with TRBD1. Germline lookup yields CDR1 MNHEY and CDR2 SVGAGI. The trim removed 6 bases at V and 1 base at J, leaving 4 bases unmatched. The CDR3 spans 14 residues. The CDR3 region is CASSVQGGNTEAFF. DNA for the CDR3: TGTGCCAGCAGCGTACAGGGGGGGAACACTGAAGCTTTCTTT.

The chain uses TRBV2 and TRBJ1-5; D is uncertain. CDR3 length equals 13 residues. The germline V gene has CDR1 SNHLY and CDR2 FYNNEI. V lost 7 bases and J 7 bases, leaving 14 bases between the germline ends. The CDR3 region is CASTTGVEQPQHF. CDR3 in DNA: TGTGCCAGCACTACCGGGGTGGAGCAGCCCCAGCATTTT.

This chain connects TRBV19 to TRBJ2-2; D gene unclear. V was pared by 3 bases and J by 4 bases, with 12 bases between. CDR3 length: 15 amino acids. Germline loops: CDR1 LNHDA, CDR2 SQIVND (reference sequence). CDR3 in amino acids: CASSISERFTGELFF. In nucleotides, the CDR3 is TGTGCCAGTAGTATTTCGGAGCGTTTCACCGGGGAGCTGTTTTTT.

This chain connects TRBV28 to TRBJ2-5; weak D call: TRBD2 (6 bases). From germline, CDR1 is MDHEN and CDR2 SYDVKM. V dropped 5 bases and J dropped 1 base, with 17 bases sitting between them. The CDR3 is 16 residues long. The chain's CDR3 is CASSNPSAASQETQYF. The CDR3 nucleotides are TGTGCCAGCAGTAATCCTAGCGCAGCCTCCCAAGAGACCCAGTACTTC.

This clone came up once. This chain links TRBV5-1 with TRBJ2-1, with D perhaps TRBD1 (6 bases). The CDR3 covers 15 residues. The V gene lost 3 bases and the J gene lost 0 bases, with 10 bases spanning the gap. From germline, CDR1 is SGHRS and CDR2 YFSETQ. DNA of the CDR3: TGCGCCAGCAGCTCCACAGGGAGCTCCTACAATGAGCAGTTCTTC. This codes for CASSSTGSSYNEQFF.

The chain carries TRBV19 and TRBJ2-7; no definite D call. Germline CDR1 reads LNHDA; CDR2 reads SQIVND (reference sequence). The CDR3 is 14 residues long. The V end was cut by 7 bases, the J end by 2 bases, with 15 bases between. The DNA for the CDR3 is TGTGCCAGTACTGCGGCGGATCCCCCCTACGAGCAGTACTTC. Residues: CASTAADPPYEQYF.

The chain couples TRBV9 to TRBJ2-3; D gene ambiguous. CDR1 is SGDLS, CDR2 YYNGEE, per germline. The CDR3 runs to 14 residues. The V end lost 3 bases, the J end lost 4 bases, and 12 bases lay between the germline ends. CDR3 coding DNA: TGTGCCAGCAGCGCCCAATCTTCTTCAGATACGCAGTATTTT. This sequence encodes CASSAQSSSDTQYF. The variable domain in full, with the rest retrieved from reference TRBV9 and TRBJ2-3, is DSGVTQTPKHLITATGQRVTLRCSPRSGDLSVYWYQQSLDQGLQFLIQYYNGEERAKGNILERFSAQQFPDLHSELNLSSLELGDSALYFCASSAQSSSDTQYFGPGTRLTVL.

The CDR3 sequence is CASSLFRTGPGELFF. CDR3 sequence (DNA): TGTGCCAGCAGCTTGTTCCGAACTGGCCCCGGGGAGCTGTTTTTT. The J gene is TRBJ2-2, the V gene TRBV5-4; D unresolved. This CDR3 region has 15 residues. Germline V lookup: CDR1 SGHNT, CDR2 YYREEE (reference sequence). Trimming stripped 1 base from V and 6 bases from J, with 13 bases between.

The count of this clone is one. The J gene is TRBJ2-2, the V gene TRBV5-1, with 7 nucleotides matching TRBD2. V lost 6 bases and J lost 6; bases outside the gene matches: 11. Germline CDR1 reads SGHRS; CDR2 reads YFSETQ. This CDR3 has 15 amino acids. The CDR3 loop reads CASTITAAGAGELFF. The CDR3 coding sequence is TGCGCCAGCACCATCACAGCGGCGGGGGCCGGGGAGCTGTTTTTT.

This chain uses TRBV5-6 with TRBJ1-3; a possible D gene is TRBD1 (5 bases). Trimming stripped 5 bases from V and 2 bases from J, with 26 bases between. The CDR3 is 19 amino acids. Germline values: CDR1 SGHDT, CDR2 YYEEEE. CDR3 DNA sequence: TGTGCCAGCAGTATGTCGACGGGGACCAGAGCGTCTGCTGGAAACACCATATATTTT. It is translated as CASSMSTGTRASAGNTIYF.

The rearrangement uses TRBV28 and TRBJ2-2, with D perhaps assigned TRBD1 or TRBD2 (5 bases each). The CDR3 runs 14 residues. CDR1 is MDHEN and CDR2 is SYDVKM in the germline V gene. Trimming removed 11 bases from V and 4 bases from J, with 17 bases in between. The chain's CDR3 is CAATGTPFTGELFF. The DNA of the CDR3 is TGTGCCGCCACCGGGACGCCTTTCACCGGGGAGCTGTTTTTT.

This rearrangement joins TRBV6-5 to TRBJ1-1, with a tentative D call TRBD1 (6 bases). V gave up 2 bases and J gave up 1 base, with 8 bases separating them. This CDR3 region has 14 residues. Per the germline V gene, CDR1 is MNHEY and CDR2 is SVGAGI. The CDR3: CASSYVDRNTEAFF. In nucleotides, the CDR3 is TGTGCCAGCAGTTACGTGGACAGGAACACTGAAGCTTTCTTT.

J is TRBJ2-1 and V is TRBV28, with D tentatively TRBD1 or TRBD2 (5 bases each). Germline CDR1 is MDHEN and CDR2 is SYDVKM. This CDR3 has 16 residues. Between the trimmed V and J ends, which lost 3 bases and 9 bases, there was a span of 21 bases. CDR3 nucleotide sequence: TGTGCCAGCAGTTTGTTCTCAGTAGGGGAGAATGGTGAGCAGTTCTTC. Translation: CASSLFSVGENGEQFF.

The J gene is TRBJ2-1, the V gene TRBV27; 7 bases match TRBD2. V shed 4 bases and J 13 bases; nucleotides not matched to a gene: 13. The CDR3 is 14 residues long. Germline CDR1 reads MNHEY; CDR2 reads SMNVEV (reference sequence). CDR3 sequence reads: CASSSLGGGTSQFF. The DNA of the CDR3 is TGTGCCAGCAGTTCCCTCGGGGGAGGGACTTCTCAGTTCTTC.